The clone carrying this T cell receptor beta chain was detected many times. One entry per CDR3 protein results from TCRdb running MiXCR on the 5' RACE reads. The sample consists of more than 55,000 distinct CDR3 sequences, 5.5% to 7% of them appearing once. Germline CDR1 MNHEY, CDR2 SMNVEV (reference sequence). The V end lost 3 bases, the J end lost 6 bases, and 12 bases lay between the germline ends. The CDR3 is 13 amino acids. The sample is drawn from a study of early T cells in non-severe SARS-CoV-2 infection. This receptor was identified in an adult who was a healthcare worker with PCR-confirmed SARS-CoV-2 infection or an uninfected control (not recorded which). This sample comprised whole blood, obtained at baseline. The chain joins TRBV27 to TRBJ2-7; D may be TRBD1 (6 bases). CDR3 in DNA: TGTGCCAGCAGTTTCATTCGAGGGGGCGAGCAGTACTTC. This translates into CASSFIRGGEQYF.